Listed here are 9 T cell receptor beta chains from one sample, sequenced in a study of blood T cell repertoires in COVID-19. The repertoire was sequenced with immunoSEQ multiplex PCR; TCRdb's copy has only in-frame clones and lacks some. The table shows some 60,000 clones, with about 91% occurring only once. Sequencing was performed on peripheral blood. These receptors were obtained from a man between 60 and 75 years old with acute or convalescent COVID-19.

The table lists this clone with a count of one. This sequence joins TRBV19 and TRBJ1-5; 10 bases match TRBD1. The V gene end was trimmed by 6 bases and the J gene end by 6 bases; junction bases not matched to a gene: 11. The CDR3 extends over 16 amino acids. Germline V gene data show CDR1 as LNHDA and CDR2 as SQIVND (reference sequence). The CDR3 here is CASSPGDRGSGQPQHF. The CDR3 region has the DNA TGTGCCAGTAGCCCAGGGGACAGGGGATCTGGTCAGCCCCAGCATTTT.

J is TRBJ2-1 and V is TRBV7-2; the D gene is possibly TRBD1 (5 bases). Germline lookup yields CDR1 SGHTA and CDR2 FQGNSA. This CDR3 is built from 14 residues. The germline V and J ends were trimmed by 1 base and 5 bases, with 9 bases remaining between them. The CDR3 spells CASSLGQGDNEQFF. Here the CDR3 DNA reads TGTGCCAGCAGCTTAGGCCAGGGCGACAATGAGCAGTTCTTC.

This chain connects TRBV28 to TRBJ2-7; D ambiguous. Trimming pared 1 base from V and 1 base from J, leaving 8 bases between. CDR1 is MDHEN, CDR2 SYDVKM, per germline. The CDR3 contains 14 residues. The CDR3 DNA sequence: TGTGCCAGCAGTTTATTAATAGCTTCCTACGAGCAGTACTTC. It is translated as CASSLLIASYEQYF.

V is TRBV29-1 and J is TRBJ1-4; the D is unclear. V gave up 6 bases and J gave up 11 bases, with 19 bases separating them. CDR1 SQVTM and CDR2 ANQGSEA come from the germline V gene. The CDR3 extends over 13 amino acids. The chain's CDR3 is CSVVVDLGGKLFF. The DNA of the CDR3 is TGCAGCGTCGTAGTCGACCTAGGCGGGAAACTGTTTTTT.

This chain links TRBV28 with TRBJ1-6; a possible D gene is TRBD1 (6 bases). V lost 5 bases, J lost 7 bases, and 15 bases lay in between. This CDR3 has 15 residues. Germline V gene data show CDR1 as MDHEN and CDR2 as SYDVKM. This chain's CDR3 is CASSAATGRNSPLHF. The CDR3 region has the DNA TGTGCCAGCAGTGCCGCGACAGGTCGGAATTCACCCCTCCACTTT.

The rearrangement links TRBV7-2 to TRBJ2-6, with 9 bases aligning to TRBD1. CDR1 SGHTA and CDR2 FQGNSA come from the germline V gene. The V segment lost 5 bases and the J segment 4 bases; nucleotides outside the gene matches: 6. The CDR3 has 16 amino acids. As DNA, the CDR3 is TGTGCCAGCAGCCGGACAGGGGCAGGCGGGGCCAACGTCCTGACTTTC. Translation gives CASSRTGAGGANVLTF.

The rearrangement links TRBV12-5 to TRBJ2-5; 7 nucleotides align to TRBD2. The CDR3 totals 14 residues. J gave up 0 bases and V 5 bases, and 3 bases lay outside the gene matches. The germline V gene has CDR1 LGHNT and CDR2 FRNRAP. The CDR3 reads CASGTGGYQETQYF. The CDR3 DNA reads as TGTGCTAGTGGTACGGGGGGATACCAAGAGACCCAGTACTTC.

For the CDR3, the DNA is TGTGCCTGGGCGGACTATGGCTACACCTTC. This gives the protein CAWADYGYTF. The chain couples TRBV30 to TRBJ1-2; the D is unclear. V was shortened by 5 bases and J by 3 bases, with 4 bases between the two germline ends. The germline V gene encodes CDR1 GTSNPN and CDR2 SVGIG (reference sequence). This CDR3 has 10 residues.

The chain couples TRBV10-3 to TRBJ1-2; maybe TRBD1 (5 bases). Trimming shortened V by 3 bases and J by 8 bases, and 16 bases separated the two germline ends. CDR1 and CDR2 from the germline V gene are ENHRY and SYGVKD. There are 14 residues in the CDR3. The CDR3, as DNA: TGTGCCATCAGTGATTTGGAACAGGTTGGGGGCTACACCTTC. Translated, it gives CAISDLEQVGGYTF.